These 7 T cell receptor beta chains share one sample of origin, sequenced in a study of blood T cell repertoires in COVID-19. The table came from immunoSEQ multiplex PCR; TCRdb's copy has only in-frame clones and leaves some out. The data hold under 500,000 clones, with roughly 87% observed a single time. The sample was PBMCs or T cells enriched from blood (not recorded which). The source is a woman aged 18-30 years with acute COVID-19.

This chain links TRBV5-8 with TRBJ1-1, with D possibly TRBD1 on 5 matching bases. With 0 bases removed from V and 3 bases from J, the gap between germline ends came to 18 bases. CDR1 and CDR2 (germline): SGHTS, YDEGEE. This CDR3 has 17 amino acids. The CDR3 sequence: CASSLGVPGVKDTEAFF. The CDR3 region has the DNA TGTGCCAGCAGCTTGGGGGTCCCGGGGGTTAAGGACACTGAAGCTTTCTTT.

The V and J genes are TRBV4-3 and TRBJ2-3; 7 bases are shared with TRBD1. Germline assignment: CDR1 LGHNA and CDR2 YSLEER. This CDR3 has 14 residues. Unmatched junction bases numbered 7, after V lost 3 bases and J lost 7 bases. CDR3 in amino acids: CASSHAQGRNTQYF. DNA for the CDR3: TGCGCCAGCAGCCATGCACAGGGGCGAAATACGCAGTATTTT.

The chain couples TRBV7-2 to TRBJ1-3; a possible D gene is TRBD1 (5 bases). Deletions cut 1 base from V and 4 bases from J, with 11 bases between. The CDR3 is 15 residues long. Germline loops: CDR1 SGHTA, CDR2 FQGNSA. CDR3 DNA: TGTGCCAGCAGCTTAGAAGGGGCGCGGGGAAACACCATATATTTT. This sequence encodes CASSLEGARGNTIYF.

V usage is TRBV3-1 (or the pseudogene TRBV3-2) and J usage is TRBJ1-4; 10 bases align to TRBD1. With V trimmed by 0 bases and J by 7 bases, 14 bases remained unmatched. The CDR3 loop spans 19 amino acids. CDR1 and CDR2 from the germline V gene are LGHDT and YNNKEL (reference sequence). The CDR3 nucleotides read TGTGCCAGCAGCCAAGATTCCCCAGTGCGACAGGGGGCGAGTGAAAAACTGTTTTTT. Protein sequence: CASSQDSPVRQGASEKLFF.

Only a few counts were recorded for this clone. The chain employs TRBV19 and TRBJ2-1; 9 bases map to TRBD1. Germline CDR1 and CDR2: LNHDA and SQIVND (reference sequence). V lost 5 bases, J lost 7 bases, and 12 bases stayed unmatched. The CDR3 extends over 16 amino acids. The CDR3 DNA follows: TGTGCCAGTAGTGTCTCTTGGACAGGGGTTCGGAATGAGCAGTTCTTC. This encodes CASSVSWTGVRNEQFF.

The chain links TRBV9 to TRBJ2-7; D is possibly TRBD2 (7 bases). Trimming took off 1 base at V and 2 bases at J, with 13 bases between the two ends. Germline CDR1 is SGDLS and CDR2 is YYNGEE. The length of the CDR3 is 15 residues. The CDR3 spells CASSVRGGPPYEQYF. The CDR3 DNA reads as TGTGCCAGCAGCGTAAGGGGGGGCCCCCCCTACGAGCAGTACTTC.

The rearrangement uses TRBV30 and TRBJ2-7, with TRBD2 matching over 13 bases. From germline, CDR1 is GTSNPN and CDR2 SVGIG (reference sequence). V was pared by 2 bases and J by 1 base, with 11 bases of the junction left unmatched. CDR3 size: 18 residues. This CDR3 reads CAWSSPGLAGSGSYEQYF. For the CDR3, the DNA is TGTGCCTGGAGTTCGCCGGGACTAGCGGGATCCGGGTCCTACGAGCAGTACTTC.